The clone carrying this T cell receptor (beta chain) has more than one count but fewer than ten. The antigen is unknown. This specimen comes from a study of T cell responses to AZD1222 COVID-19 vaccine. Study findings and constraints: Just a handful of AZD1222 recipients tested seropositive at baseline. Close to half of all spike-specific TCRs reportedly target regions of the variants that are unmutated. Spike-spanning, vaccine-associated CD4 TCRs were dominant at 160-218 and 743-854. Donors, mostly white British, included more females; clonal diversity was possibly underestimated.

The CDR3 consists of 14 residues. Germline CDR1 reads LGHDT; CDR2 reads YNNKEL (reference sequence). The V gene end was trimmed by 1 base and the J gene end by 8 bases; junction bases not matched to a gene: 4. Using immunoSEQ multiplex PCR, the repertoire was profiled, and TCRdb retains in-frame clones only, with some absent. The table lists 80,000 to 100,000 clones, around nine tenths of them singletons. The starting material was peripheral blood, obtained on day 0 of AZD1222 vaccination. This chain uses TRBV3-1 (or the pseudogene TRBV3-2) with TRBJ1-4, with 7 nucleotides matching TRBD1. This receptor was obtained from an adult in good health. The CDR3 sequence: CASSQGGTVEKLFF. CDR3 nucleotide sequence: TGTGCCAGCAGCCAAGGTGGGACAGTCGAAAAACTGTTTTTT.